Listed here are 18 T cell receptor beta chains from one sample, sequenced in a study of cytomegalovirus exposure and HLA in healthy donors. The PCR contained 60 Vbeta and 13 Jbeta primers. Produced via immunoSEQ multiplex PCR; TCRdb's table is partial and in-frame only. Of more than 130,000 clones in the sample, 80% were seen once. The specimen was PBMCs. These receptors were collected from a man aged 25 to 40 in good health and CMV-seronegative.

This sequence joins TRBV19 and TRBJ1-4; 12 bases are shared with TRBD1. Germline lookup yields CDR1 LNHDA and CDR2 SQIVND (reference sequence). The CDR3 contains 19 residues. V was pared by 7 bases and J by 8 bases, with 20 bases of the junction left unmatched. Written as DNA, the CDR3 is TGTGCCAGTACTACCCCTCCGGGACAGGGGGCTCTCTTTTTCGAAAAACTGTTTTTT. It translates to CASTTPPGQGALFFEKLFF. The entire variable domain, with the rest obtained from reference TRBV19 and TRBJ1-4, is as follows: DGGITQSPKYLFRKEGQNVTLSCEQNLNHDAMYWYRQDPGQGLRLIYYSQIVNDFQKGDIAEGYSVSREKKESFPLTVTSAQKNPTAFYLCASTTPPGQGALFFEKLFFGSGTQLSVL.

V gene TRBV6-1 combines with J gene TRBJ1-2; the D gene is possibly TRBD1 (5 bases). Looked up from germline, CDR1 is MNHNS and CDR2 is SASEGT. The CDR3 runs 11 residues. V was shortened by 4 bases and J by 7 bases, with 7 bases between the two germline ends. DNA for the CDR3: TGTGCCAGCAGTGCTACAGGTGGCTACACCTTC. Its protein product is CASSATGGYTF.

As to this clone: The same CDR3 is also encoded by other DNA sequences in this sample. This chain links TRBV4-1 with TRBJ1-5; 11 bases line up with TRBD1. This CDR3 has 15 residues. V lost 3 bases and J lost 4; bases outside the gene matches: 2. Germline CDR1 reads MGHRA; CDR2 reads YSYEKL. CDR3 in amino acids: CASSQGTGGNQPQHF. CDR3 nucleotides: TGCGCCAGCAGCCAGGGGACAGGGGGAAATCAGCCCCAGCATTTT.

This clone was seen a single time. The chain couples TRBV29-1 to TRBJ2-1; 7 nucleotides match TRBD2. In germline, CDR1 is SQVTM, CDR2 ANQGSEA. V lost 6 bases and J lost 4; bases outside the gene matches: 12. The CDR3 is made up of 15 amino acids. Here the CDR3 reads CSVTTGGRAYNEQFF. The CDR3 nucleotides read TGCAGCGTGACCACAGGAGGGAGGGCATACAATGAGCAGTTCTTC.

The chain couples TRBV2 to TRBJ1-2; D may be TRBD1 (6 bases). Germline CDR1 is SNHLY and CDR2 is FYNNEI. Trimming stripped 8 bases from V and 2 bases from J, with 21 bases between. The length of the CDR3 is 16 residues. The CDR3 nucleotides are TGTGCCAGCCCGGGGAATCCTCAGGGGTTGAACTATGGCTACACCTTC. This gives the protein CASPGNPQGLNYGYTF.

This clone has a handful of counts. The CDR3 coding sequence is TGTGCCAGCAGCCCGAAACAGGTACTCCACGAGCAGTACTTC. Protein: CASSPKQVLHEQYF. The genes are TRBV5-5 and TRBJ2-7; possibly TRBD1 for D (5 bases). CDR1 SGHKS and CDR2 YYEKEE come from the germline V gene (reference sequence). The ends were cut back, 4 bases at V and 5 bases at J, with 16 bases in the middle. The CDR3 sequence is 14 residues long.

This clone was detected once. The chain links TRBV10-1 to TRBJ1-1; 7 bases line up with TRBD1. The germline V gene encodes CDR1 WNHNN and CDR2 SYGVQD (reference sequence). The length of the CDR3 is 13 residues. The J segment lost 1 base and the V segment lost 6 bases, leaving 2 bases of the junction unmatched. The CDR3 reads CASSRDRNTEAFF. In DNA, the CDR3 is TGCGCCAGCAGCCGGGACAGGAACACTGAAGCTTTCTTT.

This clone was counted between two and nine times. J is TRBJ1-1 and V is TRBV5-6; D might be TRBD1 (5 bases). V gave up 6 bases and J gave up 7 bases, with 10 bases separating them. This CDR3 has 11 amino acids. CDR1 and CDR2 (germline): SGHDT, YYEEEE. The CDR3 coding sequence is TGTGCCAGCATCCTAGGGGTTGAAGCTTTCTTT. It is translated as CASILGVEAFF.

This clone occurred a few times. This sequence joins TRBV19 and TRBJ1-1; D remains ambiguous. Trimming left V 7 bases short and J 3 bases short, with 15 bases between. Germline V gene data show CDR1 as LNHDA and CDR2 as SQIVND (reference sequence). This CDR3 comprises 14 residues. CDR3 sequence (DNA): TGTGCCAGTAACCAGAAAATCCATGACACTGAAGCTTTCTTT. Translation gives CASNQKIHDTEAFF.

The chain joins TRBV2 to TRBJ2-7, with D possibly matching TRBD1 (5 bases). In germline, CDR1 is SNHLY, CDR2 FYNNEI. Trimming stripped 5 bases from V and 6 bases from J, with 14 bases between. The CDR3 is 13 residues long. This CDR3 reads CASSLQGLGEQYF. In nucleotides, the CDR3 is TGTGCCAGCAGTTTGCAGGGTCTGGGCGAGCAGTACTTC.

The J gene is TRBJ1-3, the V gene TRBV4-1; a possible D gene is TRBD1 (6 bases). The germline V and J ends were trimmed by 4 bases and 7 bases, with 11 bases remaining between them. CDR1 and CDR2 from the germline V gene are MGHRA and YSYEKL. The CDR3 has 13 residues. DNA for the CDR3: TGCGCCAGCAGCCCGGTCCAGGGGAACACCATATATTTT. As protein: CASSPVQGNTIYF.

The chain uses TRBV11-2 and TRBJ2-6; tentatively, D is TRBD1 (6 bases). CDR3 size: 15 residues. Per germline, CDR1 SGHAT and CDR2 FQNNGV. The germline V and J ends were trimmed by 2 bases and 1 base, with 6 bases remaining between them. The CDR3 loop is CASSLTGSGANVLTF. CDR3 coding DNA: TGTGCCAGCAGCTTAACAGGGTCTGGGGCCAACGTCCTGACTTTC.

The chain joins TRBV5-1 to TRBJ1-2; 7 bases map to TRBD1. Germline values: CDR1 SGHRS, CDR2 YFSETQ. Germline trimming cut 4 bases from V and 8 bases from J; bases unmatched to any gene: 5. The CDR3 length is 12 residues. As DNA, the CDR3 is TGCGCCAGCAGCCCACAGGGGAACGGCTACACCTTC. Its translation: CASSPQGNGYTF.

This chain connects TRBV28 to TRBJ2-1, with 9 positions matching TRBD2. V lost 7 bases, J lost 3 bases, and 4 bases stayed unmatched. The germline V gene encodes CDR1 MDHEN and CDR2 SYDVKM. The CDR3 contains 14 residues. The CDR3 protein is CASISSGNYNEQFF. The CDR3 DNA reads TGTGCCAGCATCTCTAGCGGGAACTACAATGAGCAGTTCTTC.

The chain combines TRBV2 with TRBJ2-2; D is perhaps TRBD1 (5 bases). CDR3 size: 15 residues. The V end was cut by 2 bases, the J end by 6 bases, with 13 bases between. Germline assignment: CDR1 SNHLY and CDR2 FYNNEI. CDR3 sequence reads: CASSERSTQAGELFF. The CDR3 DNA sequence: TGTGCCAGCAGTGAACGGTCCACACAGGCCGGGGAGCTGTTTTTT.

This clone appeared a single time. The genes are TRBV5-1 and TRBJ2-7, with TRBD1 matching over 8 bases. There are 15 residues in the CDR3. Germline lookup yields CDR1 SGHRS and CDR2 YFSETQ. V shed 4 bases and J 2 bases; nucleotides not matched to a gene: 8. CDR3 sequence: CASSGGTGRTYEQYF. In DNA form, the CDR3 reads TGCGCCAGCAGCGGAGGGACAGGTCGAACCTACGAGCAGTACTTC.

The V call is TRBV6-1, the J call TRBJ1-2; TRBD1 aligns across 8 bases. This CDR3 has 15 residues. The V segment lost 1 base and the J segment 3 bases; nucleotides outside the gene matches: 4. CDR1 MNHNS and CDR2 SASEGT come from the germline V gene. CDR3: CASSEDRGAYYGYTF. In nucleotides, the CDR3 is TGTGCCAGCAGTGAAGACAGGGGGGCCTACTATGGCTACACCTTC.

V gene TRBV28 combines with J gene TRBJ1-2; no reliable D call. CDR3 length: 17 residues. Germline V gene sequence: CDR1 MDHEN, CDR2 SYDVKM. The V end was cut by 1 base, the J end by 6 bases, with 21 bases between. In nucleotides, the CDR3 is TGTGCCAGCAGTTTATTCCCCCTAGACCGAGTATCGGATGGCTACACCTTC. It encodes CASSLFPLDRVSDGYTF.